The entry that follows covers one TCR beta chain sequence. What this receptor recognizes is not known. No clone much larger than this one lies a single base away; base qualities are absent. This sample was taken from a study of control samples from healthy donors and cancer patients (dated by TCRdb to the early 2020s). The library was obtained by the immunoSEQ multiplex PCR assay. Drawn from immuneACCESS, this table holds only the in-frame rearrangements with V and J called that TCRdb kept. Clones are partly lost; checked studies trace under half to an unresolved V gene and leave the rest unexplained. Recorded for this sample are around 120,000 clones; around 89% of them occurred a single time. The ten top clones hold approximately 1.1% of the sample. The CDR3, cysteine through phenylalanine, is 14 amino acids long. CDR3 DNA is the only sequence kept; it has 42 bases, read in frame from the first base. As encoded in the germline V gene (reference sequence), CDR1 is LNHDA while CDR2 is SQIVND. The V and J ends are trimmed by 6 bases and 4 bases, leaving 15 bases between them.

This receptor chain uses TRBV19 and TRBJ1-1; matching of 5 bases hints at TRBD1 as the D gene. The origin of this receptor is a woman between 45 and 60 years old with colorectal cancer. Sample: PBMCs. The CDR3 loop reads CASSQTPGGTEAFF. The sequence in DNA is TGTGCCAGTAGCCAGACTCCCGGGGGCACTGAAGCTTTCTTT. With the rest looked up from the reference TRBV19 and TRBJ1-1 genes rather than sequenced, the full variable domain is DGGITQSPKYLFRKEGQNVTLSCEQNLNHDAMYWYRQDPGQGLRLIYYSQIVNDFQKGDIAEGYSVSREKKESFPLTVTSAQKNPTAFYLCASSQTPGGTEAFFGQGTRLTVV.